These 4 T cell receptor beta chains originate from one sample sequenced in a study of cytomegalovirus exposure and HLA in healthy donors. The PCR made use of 60 Vbeta and 13 Jbeta primers. Clones were sequenced by immunoSEQ multiplex PCR, and TCRdb holds only the in-frame ones, with some missing. The table has about 140,000 clones, over 70% seen once. The material sequenced was PBMCs. The origin of the receptors is a man aged 35 to 55 in good health and CMV-seronegative.

In its sample, this clone was seen once. V is TRBV5-1 and J is TRBJ2-2, with 7 bases aligning to TRBD1. The CDR3 sequence is 17 residues long. The trim removed 6 bases at V and 2 bases at J, leaving 13 bases unmatched. Germline V gene data show CDR1 as SGHRS and CDR2 as YFSETQ. CDR3 residues: CASTTFLGTVNTGELFF. The DNA for the CDR3 is TGCGCCAGCACCACATTTCTAGGGACAGTAAACACCGGGGAGCTGTTTTTT.

CDR3 DNA: TGCGCCAGCAGCAAAATAAAGAGGGAGCAAGAGACCCAGTACTTC. Residues: CASSKIKREQETQYF. The chain has TRBV5-1 and TRBJ2-5; TRBD2 might be the D (5 bases). The V and J ends lost 4 bases and 2 bases respectively, with 15 bases between them. Germline V gene lookup returns CDR1 SGHRS and CDR2 YFSETQ. The CDR3 contains 15 residues.

This clone was picked up one time. V and J are TRBV29-1 and TRBJ1-1; D is uncertain. In germline, CDR1 is SQVTM, CDR2 ANQGSEA. V dropped 5 bases and J dropped 6 bases, with 16 bases sitting between them. CDR3 length: 13 residues. CDR3 sequence (DNA): TGCAGCGTTTCGAGGAGTGCCACTGCTGAAGCTTTCTTT. Protein: CSVSRSATAEAFF.

The genes are TRBV29-1 and TRBJ2-3; D is perhaps TRBD1 (5 bases). There are 12 residues in the CDR3. V shed 5 bases and J shed 4 bases, with 10 bases lying between them. Germline CDR1 SQVTM, CDR2 ANQGSEA. This chain's CDR3 is CSVIRGPDTQYF. CDR3 nucleotides: TGCAGCGTTATTAGGGGCCCAGATACGCAGTATTTT.